Listed here is a single T cell receptor (beta chain). Its antigen is unknown. No much larger clone is present one base from it, and per-base qualities are unavailable. These data originate in a study of T cell repertoires in cytomegalovirus infection (dated by TCRdb to the late 2010s). Background for the entire study: Recently identified HLA-C-restricted CMV epitopes, whose presentation resists viral immunomodulation, were targeted by peptide stimulations together with well-studied HLA-B-restricted epitopes. The HLA type of each donor mattered for the analysis, because public TCR beta signatures pointed to carriage of CMV infection along with the matching HLA type.

For sequencing, an Illumina HiSeq 1500 was employed. TCRdb applied fastp at Q25 and MiXCR to the public reads, then kept only in-frame beta chains. One record per CDR3 amino acid sequence lists the most common genes and DNA. This sample has about 890,000 distinct CDR3 sequences in its table, and less than 35% of those were observed once. The top ten clones comprise over 12% of the sample. Per the germline V gene (reference sequence), LNHDA is the CDR1 and SQIVND is the CDR2. There are 14 amino acids in the CDR3, from cysteine to phenylalanine inclusive. This entry keeps only the CDR3 DNA: 42 bases, framed from base 1. V loses 0 bases, J loses 2 bases, and the germline ends lie 4 bases apart. The investigation overall reported the following: In the ex vivo response, HLA-C-restricted CMV-specific TCR beta clonotypes were dominant, and in two of eight donors the single most frequent clonotype came from this HLA-C-restricted group. In both this cohort and an independent cohort of some 370 donors, the cumulative frequency of public TCR beta family members distinguished carriers of CMV infection plus the relevant HLA type.

The meaning of the sample's treatment or condition label: in vitro stimulation with specific CMV peptide epitopes to enrich CMV-specific T cells. The rearrangement joined TRBV19 to TRBJ2-2, with the D gene not clear enough to name. This TCR was recovered from a human donor in good health (CMV status not recorded). Some clones in this sample may be carry-over from other donors' samples. Sequences were derived from cultured CD8+ T cells from PBMCs, sampled from culture after CMV antigen stimulation. This receptor has the CDR3 CASSIEDNTGELFF. The nucleotides read TGTGCCAGTAGTATAGAGGATAACACCGGGGAGCTGTTTTTT.